The clone carrying this T cell receptor beta chain was counted only a few times. The antigen remains unidentified. The CDR3 totals 14 residues. V was clipped by 3 bases and J by 1 base, with 6 bases between them. CDR1 and CDR2 (germline): KGHSH, LQKENI. The record originates from a study of T cell responses to AZD1222 COVID-19 vaccine. General study results and limits: Clonal diversity was possibly underestimated, and white British individuals and females predominated among donors.

This table comes from immunoSEQ multiplex PCR, and its TCRdb copy is limited to in-frame clones, with some not included. The table lists roughly 170,000 clones, approximately 93% of them singletons. The chain couples TRBV18 to TRBJ1-4; D is uncertain. The source was peripheral blood, collected on day 0 of AZD1222 vaccination. The sequence was obtained from an adult in good health. The CDR3 loop reads CASSPRITNEKLFF. CDR3 sequence (DNA): TGTGCCAGCTCACCGAGGATAACTAATGAAAAACTGTTTTTT.